This TCR beta chain was recovered during a study of T cell repertoires in cytomegalovirus infection (dated by TCRdb to between 2018 and 2020). Describing the broader study: Peptide stimulations targeted recently identified HLA-C-restricted CMV epitopes, whose presentation resists viral immunomodulation, together with well-studied HLA-B-restricted epitopes. Because public TCR beta signatures pointed to carriage of CMV infection together with the matching HLA type, the HLA type of each donor mattered for the analysis. Study-wide conclusions, independent of this receptor: In both this cohort and an independent cohort of several hundred donors, the cumulative frequency of public TCR beta family members distinguished carriers of CMV infection plus the relevant HLA type. The ex vivo response was dominated by HLA-C-restricted CMV-specific TCR beta clonotypes, and the single most frequent clonotype in two of eight donors was supplied by these HLA-C-restricted clonotypes.

Note on this clonotype: There is no known antigen for this receptor. Per-nucleotide qualities are absent, and no much larger clonotype sits a single base away.

Reading from cysteine to phenylalanine, the CDR3 counts 15 amino acids. The read is trimmed to its CDR3 DNA, 45 bases read in frame from base 1. V was cut back by 6 bases and J by 0 bases, leaving a gap of 13 bases between them. CDR1 and CDR2, looked up from the germline V gene (reference sequence), are MNHEY and SMNVEV. Sequenced using an Illumina HiSeq 1500. TCRdb reran the public reads through fastp at Q25 and MiXCR, keeping productive beta chains. One record per CDR3 amino acid sequence lists the most common genes and DNA. This sample holds about 130,000 distinct CDR3 sequences; about 31% were observed only once. The ten largest clones capture roughly 51% of the sample. Per the publication, the treatment or condition label means: in vitro stimulation with specific CMV peptide epitopes to enrich CMV-specific T cells.

Material: CD8+ T cells from cultured PBMCs, obtained from culture after CMV antigen stimulation. The sequence came from a human donor in good health (CMV status not recorded). Some clones in this sample may be carry-over from other donors' samples. Recombination connected TRBV27 to TRBJ2-3; the D gene is not confidently resolved. The DNA sequence reads TGTGCCAGCAGCCGCCAGACAAGAAGCACAGATACGCAGTATTTT. Translated, this gives CASSRQTRSTDTQYF.